The source of this T cell receptor beta chain is a study of tumor-infiltrating lymphocytes in primary liver carcinoma. Concerning this clonotype itself: An end of the junction does not agree with germline; a read error may underlie this.

Total RNA (roughly 550 ng) served as template for TCR beta cDNA synthesis primed by a constant-region primer. Three rounds of nested multiplex PCR with slightly modified ARM-PCR produced TCR beta libraries. TRBV1-TRBV30 forward primers paired with a C-beta reverse primer drove the first two PCR rounds, ten to eleven cycles each. TCRdb fed the multiplex PCR reads into MiXCR, producing one record per CDR3 protein. The profile shows about 120,000 distinct CDR3 sequences, 50% to 70% of them singletons. This CDR3 is built from 16 residues. The germline V gene has CDR1 SGHAT and CDR2 FQNNGV. Taking about 20-31 mg of unsorted bulk tissue, the authors co-extracted RNA and DNA.

The receptor was derived from a woman aged 55-69 years with primary liver carcinoma and hepatitis B virus infection. The chain combines TRBV11-2 with TRBJ2-1, with 12 bases matching TRBD2. Sequencing was done on a sample of liver tumor tissue from sampling region 1. Regarding subset: tumor region T1, superior pole. The CDR3 region has the DNA TGTGCCAGCGGCTTATTGACTAGCGGGAGTTTCAGTGAGCAGTTCTTC. Protein: CASGLLTSGSFSEQFF.